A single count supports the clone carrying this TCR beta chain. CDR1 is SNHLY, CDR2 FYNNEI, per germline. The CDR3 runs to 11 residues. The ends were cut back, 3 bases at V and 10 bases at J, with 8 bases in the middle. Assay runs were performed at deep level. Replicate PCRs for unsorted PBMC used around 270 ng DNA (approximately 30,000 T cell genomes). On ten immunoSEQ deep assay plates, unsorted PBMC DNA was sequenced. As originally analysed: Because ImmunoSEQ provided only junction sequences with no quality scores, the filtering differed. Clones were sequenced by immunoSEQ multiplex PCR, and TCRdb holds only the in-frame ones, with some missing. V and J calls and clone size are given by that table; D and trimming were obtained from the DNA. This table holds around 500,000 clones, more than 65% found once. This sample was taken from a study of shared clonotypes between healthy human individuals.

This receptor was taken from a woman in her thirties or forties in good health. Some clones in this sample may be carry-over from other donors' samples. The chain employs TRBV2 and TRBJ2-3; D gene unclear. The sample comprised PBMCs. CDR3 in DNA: TGTGCCAGCAGTGAGTCGTATGCGCAGTATTTT. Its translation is CASSESYAQYF.